This T cell receptor beta chain was observed in a study of OX40 agonist ivuxolimab in advanced cancers. Germline V lookup: CDR1 SGHNT, CDR2 YYREEE (reference sequence). The CDR3 sequence is 15 residues long. Trimming took 1 base from V and 3 from J, leaving 14 bases between them. Clones were sequenced by immunoSEQ multiplex PCR, and TCRdb holds only the in-frame ones, with some missing. The top ten clones hold about 1.6% of a sample with some 66,000 clones, over 60% of them seen once. This chain joins TRBV5-4 and TRBJ2-7; no clear D gene. This TCR derives from an adult with an advanced solid tumor such as melanoma, head and neck, liver or kidney cancer. The material was CD4+ or CD8+ T cells sorted from blood, obtained in a trial of the OX40 agonist ivuxolimab. CDR3 loop: CASSLYTSSGYEQYF. For the CDR3, the DNA is TGTGCCAGCAGCTTGTATACCAGCTCGGGCTACGAGCAGTACTTC.